This TCR beta chain was recorded in a study of cytomegalovirus exposure and HLA in healthy donors. PCR used 60 Vbeta primers and 13 Jbeta primers. Clones were read by immunoSEQ multiplex PCR, and TCRdb kept only the in-frame ones, dropping some. The sample carries about 75,000 clones, approximately 82% recorded once. This sequence was found in a man between 65 and 85 years old in good health and CMV-seropositive. The specimen sequenced was PBMCs.

The CDR3 region is CASSLAGAYEQYF. DNA for the CDR3: TGTGCCAGCAGCTTAGCAGGGGCCTACGAGCAGTACTTC. This rearrangement joins TRBV7-6 to TRBJ2-7, with a weak D call TRBD1 (5 bases). The CDR3 has 13 amino acids. Germline CDR1 reads SGHVS; CDR2 reads FNYEAQ. V dropped 0 bases and J dropped 2 bases, with 5 bases sitting between them.